This is a list of T cell receptor beta chains from one sample in a study of blood T cell repertoires in COVID-19. The protocol was immunoSEQ multiplex PCR, while the TCRdb copy is restricted to in-frame clones and leaves out a portion. The table records 25,000 to 35,000 clones, less than 90% of them present only once. The sample taken for sequencing was peripheral blood. Every receptor here comes from a human donor in a cohort sampled during active COVID-19. The CDR3 runs from the conserved cysteine through the conserved F or W. Fields, in order: D gene, J gene, clone size, V gene, CDR3 DNA, CDR3 protein. The D gene is left open where the match is weak. Clone size, where shown, is once, few, many, or a class for clones that have expanded.

.	TRBJ1-2	.	TRBV7-9	TGTGCCAGCAGCTCCACAGGGTACGTGGACGGCTACACCTTC	CASSSTGYVDGYTF
.	TRBJ1-1	.	TRBV27	TGTGCCAGCAGTACCCTTAGGGGAGGGGTGAACACTGAAGCTTTCTTT	CASSTLRGGVNTEAFF
TRBD2	TRBJ2-1	.	TRBV5-6	TGTGCCAGCAGCTTGGCGGCTAGCGGGGGGAATGAGCAGTTCTTC	CASSLAASGGNEQFF
TRBD1	TRBJ1-2	.	TRBV19	TGTGCCAGTAGTGTCCCGGGACAGGGACTCACCTTC	CASSVPGQGLTF
.	TRBJ1-6	.	TRBV5-4	TGTGCCAGCAGCGGGGGGAACTATAATTCACCCCTCCACTTT	CASSGGNYNSPLHF
.	TRBJ2-1	.	TRBV3-1/TRBV3-2	TGTGCCAGCAGCCAAGGCAGGGGTAACTACAATGAGCAGTTCTTC	CASSQGRGNYNEQFF
.	TRBJ1-2	.	TRBV30	TGTGCCTGGGGAAGGGGGTGGGGGCTCCATGGCTACACCTTC	CAWGRGWGLHGYTF
TRBD2	TRBJ2-7	.	TRBV7-2	TGTGCCAGCAGCCGGGGGACTAGCGGGGCCTACGAGCAGTACTTC	CASSRGTSGAYEQYF
.	TRBJ1-1	.	TRBV28	TGTGCCAGCAGGATCAGGGTCACTGAAGCTTTCTTT	CASRIRVTEAFF
TRBD1	TRBJ2-3	.	TRBV18	TGTGCCAGCTCACCGCCGGGACAGGTACTAAATACGCAGTATTTT	CASSPPGQVLNTQYF
.	TRBJ2-7	.	TRBV9	TGTGCCAGCAGCGTAGGACAGGGACTCTACGAGCAGTACTTC	CASSVGQGLYEQYF
.	TRBJ2-7	.	TRBV7-2	TGTGCCAGCAGCTTAGCGGGGAGGTACGAGCAGTACTTC	CASSLAGRYEQYF
TRBD2	TRBJ2-7	.	TRBV7-9	TGTGCCAGCAGCCCCAGGGACTATATCTACGAGCAGTACTTC	CASSPRDYIYEQYF
TRBD2	TRBJ2-3	few	TRBV7-2	TGTGCCAGCAGCGGTCTAGCGGTCACAGATACGCAGTATTTT	CASSGLAVTDTQYF
.	TRBJ2-2	.	TRBV6-5	TGTGCCAGCAGTCCTACAGGTCCTGGGGAGCTGTTTTTT	CASSPTGPGELFF
TRBD1	TRBJ1-3	.	TRBV19	TGTGCCAGTAGTATCGGATTGGGGACAGCAAGAAACACCATATATTTT	CASSIGLGTARNTIYF
TRBD1	TRBJ2-3	.	TRBV5-1	TGCGCCAGCAGCTTAGGGCCGAATCTCCAGGGGGCAATTACGCAGTATTTT	CASSLGPNLQGAITQYF
TRBD1	TRBJ2-1	.	TRBV10-3	TGTGCCATCAGTGAGACACAGGGGGTTGAGCAGTTCTTC	CAISETQGVEQFF
.	TRBJ2-7	once	TRBV2	TGTGCCAGCAGTCAACGGGTAAGCAACGAGCAGTACTTC	CASSQRVSNEQYF
.	TRBJ2-7	few	TRBV24-1	TGTGCCACTAGCCCACGGAGGTACTTC	CATSPRRYF
.	TRBJ1-1	.	TRBV27	TGTGCCAGCAGGACGGGGTACACTGAAGCTTTCTTT	CASRTGYTEAFF
TRBD1	TRBJ1-6	.	TRBV7-2	TGTGCCAGCAGTGGACAGGCCAATTCACCCCTCCACTTT	CASSGQANSPLHF
TRBD2	TRBJ2-1	.	TRBV18	TGTGCCAGCTCAGCGACTAGCGGGTACAATGAGCAGTTCTTC	CASSATSGYNEQFF